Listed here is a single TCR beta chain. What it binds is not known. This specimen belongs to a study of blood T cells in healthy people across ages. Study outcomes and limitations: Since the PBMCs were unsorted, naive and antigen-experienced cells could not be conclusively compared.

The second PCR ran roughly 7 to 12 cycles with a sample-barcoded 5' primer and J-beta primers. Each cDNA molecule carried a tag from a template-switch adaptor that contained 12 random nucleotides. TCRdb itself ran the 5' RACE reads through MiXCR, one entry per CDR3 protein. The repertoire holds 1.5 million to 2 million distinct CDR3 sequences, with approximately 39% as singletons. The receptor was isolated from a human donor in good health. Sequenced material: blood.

This CDR3 reads CSVRNRDYLETQYF. In DNA form, the CDR3 reads TGCAGCGTACGCAACAGGGACTATTTGGAGACCCAGTACTTC. The rearrangement links TRBV29-1 to TRBJ2-5; TRBD2 might be the D (7 bases). Deletions cut 6 bases from V and 5 bases from J, with 19 bases between. Germline V gene data show CDR1 as SQVTM and CDR2 as ANQGSEA. This CDR3 comprises 14 residues.